This paragraph reports one TCR beta chain. The data stem from a study of STAT5B mutations in CD4+ large granular lymphocyte leukemia. The repertoire was sequenced with immunoSEQ multiplex PCR; TCRdb's copy has only in-frame clones and lacks some. The table lists about 30,000 clones, about 78% of them singletons. Germline trimming cut 5 bases from V and 5 bases from J; bases unmatched to any gene: 5. This CDR3 has 15 residues. Germline V lookup: CDR1 SGHTA, CDR2 FQGNSA. The sample consisted of CD4+ T cells from blood buffy coats. The source of this sequence is a human donor in good health. This chain uses TRBV7-2 with TRBJ2-1; 11 positions agree with TRBD2. CDR3: CASSPGLAADNEQFF. The CDR3 DNA is TGTGCCAGCAGCCCGGGACTAGCGGCCGACAATGAGCAGTTCTTC.